The present entry profiles one TCR beta chain with its context. V lost 8 bases and J lost 10, with 17 bases in between. The CDR3 is 12 amino acids. Germline values: CDR1 SNHLY, CDR2 FYNNEI. The source of the sample is a study of T cell changes during pregnancy in multiple sclerosis. Sequencing used immunoSEQ multiplex PCR; TCRdb keeps in-frame clones, though not all of them. In the table there are 50,000 to 80,000 clones, around 90% of which are singletons. Source: CD8+ T cells from peripheral blood mononuclear cells, taken before pregnancy. The chain carries TRBV2 and TRBJ1-1, with a weak D call TRBD1 (6 bases). The sequence was obtained from a female donor with multiple sclerosis, enrolled in a pregnancy study. The CDR3 nucleotides read TGTGCCAGCCTTACAGGGCTGAAAGGAGCTTTCTTT. Translation gives CASLTGLKGAFF. The complete variable domain, with remaining parts taken from reference TRBV2 and TRBJ1-1, reads EPEVTQTPSHQVTQMGQEVILRCVPISNHLYFYWYRQILGQKVEFLVSFYNNEISEKSEIFDDQFSVERPDGSNFTLKIRSTKLEDSAMYFCASLTGLKGAFFGQGTRLTVV.